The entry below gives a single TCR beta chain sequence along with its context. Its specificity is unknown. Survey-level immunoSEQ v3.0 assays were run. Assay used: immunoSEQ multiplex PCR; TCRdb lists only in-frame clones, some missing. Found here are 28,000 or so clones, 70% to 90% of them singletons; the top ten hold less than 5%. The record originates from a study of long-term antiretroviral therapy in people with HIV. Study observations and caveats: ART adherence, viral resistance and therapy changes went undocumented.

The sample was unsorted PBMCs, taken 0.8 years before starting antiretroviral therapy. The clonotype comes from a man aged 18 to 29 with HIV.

CDR3 DNA: TGTGCCACGTCTCCAGGGTATGGCTACACCTTC. It codes for CATSPGYGYTF. This chain uses TRBV19 with TRBJ1-2; possible D gene TRBD1, 5 bases. The ends were cut back, 10 bases at V and 5 bases at J, with 11 bases in the middle. The CDR3 length is 11 residues. CDR1 and CDR2 from the germline V gene are LNHDA and SQIVND (reference sequence).